The 8 T cell receptor beta chains in this list originate from one sample, sequenced in a study of control samples from healthy donors and cancer patients. The table came from immunoSEQ multiplex PCR; TCRdb's copy has only in-frame clones and leaves some out. In the table there are more than 140,000 clones, about 89% of which are singletons. The specimen was blood. The origin of the receptors is a man younger than 30 in good health.

The chain uses TRBV28 and TRBJ2-7; no definite D call. CDR1 is MDHEN and CDR2 is SYDVKM in the germline V gene. V dropped 5 bases and J dropped 3 bases, with 14 bases sitting between them. The CDR3 contains 14 residues. CDR3 nucleotides: TGTGCCAGCAGTCTCATGGGATTGTTCTACGAGCAGTACTTC. Translating gives CASSLMGLFYEQYF.

The chain couples TRBV6-5 to TRBJ1-6; the match to TRBD1 covers 7 bases. The CDR3 totals 14 residues. V shed 7 bases and J 6 bases; nucleotides not matched to a gene: 6. CDR1 is MNHEY, CDR2 SVGAGI, per germline. In nucleotides, the CDR3 is TGTGCCAGCATCGAGACAGGGCCTAATTCACCCCTCCACTTT. It is translated as CASIETGPNSPLHF.

This chain uses TRBV7-2 with TRBJ1-4, with 8 positions matching TRBD1. The J segment lost 7 bases and the V segment lost 6 bases, leaving 4 bases of the junction unmatched. The germline gives CDR1 SGHTA, CDR2 FQGNSA. This CDR3 region has 13 residues. Here the CDR3 DNA reads TGTGCCAGCAGTCGCAGGGGGCGTGAAAAACTGTTTTTT. This codes for CASSRRGREKLFF.

The table lists this clone with a count of one. This chain links TRBV4-1 with TRBJ1-6; D is unclear. Germline lookup yields CDR1 MGHRA and CDR2 YSYEKL. This CDR3 has 17 amino acids. V dropped 1 base and J dropped 0 bases, with 10 bases sitting between them. CDR3 region: CASSQVAGSSYNSPLHF. The CDR3 DNA reads as TGCGCCAGCAGCCAAGTAGCGGGGAGCTCCTATAATTCACCCCTCCACTTT.

The chain carries TRBV5-4 and TRBJ1-3; possible D gene TRBD1, 5 bases. Germline-derived CDR1 and CDR2 are SGHNT and YYREEE (reference sequence). Trimming removed 3 bases at V and 4 bases at J, with 11 bases between. The CDR3 is made up of 14 amino acids. CDR3 sequence reads: CASSSWGRGNTIYF. CDR3 DNA: TGTGCCAGCAGCTCCTGGGGGAGAGGAAACACCATATATTTT. Looking up the rest from reference TRBV5-4 and TRBJ1-3 gives the full variable domain: ETGVTQSPTHLIKTRGQQVTLRCSSQSGHNTVSWYQQALGQGPQFIFQYYREEENGRGNFPPRFSGLQFPNYSSELNVNALELDDSALYLCASSSWGRGNTIYFGEGSWLTVV.

This rearrangement joins TRBV7-9 to TRBJ2-1; 7 nucleotides line up with TRBD2. Unmatched junction bases numbered 7, after V lost 6 bases and J lost 8 bases. The CDR3 extends over 13 amino acids. Germline V gene lookup returns CDR1 SEHNR and CDR2 FQNEAQ (reference sequence). Here the CDR3 DNA reads TGTGCCAGCAGGGGAGGGAGCGGTGATGAGCAGTTCTTC. Translating gives CASRGGSGDEQFF.

The chain recombines TRBV7-9 with TRBJ1-3; unclear D gene. Looked up from germline, CDR1 is SEHNR and CDR2 is FQNEAQ (reference sequence). V shed 4 bases and J shed 0 bases, with 13 bases lying between them. CDR3 length equals 16 residues. The CDR3 is CASSYIVVSSGNTIYF. For the CDR3, the DNA is TGTGCCAGCAGCTATATTGTTGTGAGCTCTGGAAACACCATATATTTT.

The V and J genes are TRBV9 and TRBJ1-1; 7 bases align to TRBD1. V lost 3 bases, J lost 3 bases, and 11 bases stayed unmatched. CDR1 is SGDLS and CDR2 is YYNGEE in the germline V gene. This CDR3 contains 16 residues. As DNA, the CDR3 is TGTGCCAGCAGCGCCGGGGGACAGTACGTGGACACTGAAGCTTTCTTT. It specifies CASSAGGQYVDTEAFF.